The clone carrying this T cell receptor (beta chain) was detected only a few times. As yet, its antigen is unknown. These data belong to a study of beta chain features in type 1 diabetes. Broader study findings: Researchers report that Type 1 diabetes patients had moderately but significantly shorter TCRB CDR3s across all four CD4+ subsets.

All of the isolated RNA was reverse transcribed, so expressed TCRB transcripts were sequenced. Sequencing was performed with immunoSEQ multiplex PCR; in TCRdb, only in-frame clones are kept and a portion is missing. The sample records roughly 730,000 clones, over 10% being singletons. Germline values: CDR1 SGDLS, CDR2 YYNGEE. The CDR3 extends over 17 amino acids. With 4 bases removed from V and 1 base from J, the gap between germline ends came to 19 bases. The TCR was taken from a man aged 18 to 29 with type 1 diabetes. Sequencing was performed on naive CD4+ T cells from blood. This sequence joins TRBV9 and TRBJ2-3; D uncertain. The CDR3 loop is CASSTHSGDIGTDTQYF. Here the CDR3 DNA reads TGTGCCAGCAGCACCCATTCCGGCGATATAGGCACAGATACGCAGTATTTT.